Below, 29 T cell receptor beta chains from the same sample are listed, as sequenced in a study of T cells in Graves' hyperthyroidism and ophthalmopathy. Amplified TCR beta CDR3 regions came from RNA transcripts. The HTBI primer set served for first-round RT-PCR of the TCR CDR3. TCRdb fed the multiplex PCR reads into MiXCR, producing one record per CDR3 protein. The sample holds roughly 510,000 distinct CDR3 sequences; about 45% are singletons and the top ten take about 45%. The sequencing sample was made of peripheral blood or thyroid tissue (not recorded which). Receptors were obtained from an adult woman with Graves' disease, either hyperthyroidism or ophthalmopathy (not recorded which).

The rearrangement links TRBV28 to TRBJ2-5; D gene uncertain. The CDR3 contains 11 residues. Germline V CDR1 and CDR2: MDHEN, SYDVKM. The V and J ends lost 7 bases and 5 bases respectively, with 8 bases between them. The CDR3 region is CASTLEETQYF. Written as DNA, the CDR3 is TGTGCCAGCACCCTCGAGGAGACCCAGTACTTC.

In this sample, this clonotype turned up a few times. This chain links TRBV7-2 with TRBJ2-5; possible D gene TRBD2, 5 bases. V lost 1 base to trimming and J lost 1 base, with 19 bases between them. The CDR3 sequence is 18 residues long. In germline, CDR1 is SGHTA, CDR2 FQGNSA. The CDR3 sequence is CASSLVVGGGLLQETQYF. The CDR3 bases are TGTGCCAGCAGCTTAGTTGTCGGCGGAGGCCTCCTCCAAGAGACCCAGTACTTC.

This clonotype was seen repeatedly, ten times or more. The rearrangement joins TRBV10-3 to TRBJ1-3; 7 bases are shared with TRBD1. This CDR3 comprises 14 residues. Germline CDR1 ENHRY, CDR2 SYGVKD. Trimming removed 8 bases from V and 2 bases from J; junction bases left unmatched: 6. The DNA for the CDR3 is TGTGCCATCGGGCAGGGGGAGCCTGGAAACACCATATATTTT. This gives the protein CAIGQGEPGNTIYF.

The chain links TRBV7-8 to TRBJ1-5, with 8 bases matching TRBD1. Trimming at V came to 6 bases and at J to 5 bases, leaving 9 bases not matched to a gene. Germline V gene data show CDR1 as SGHVS and CDR2 as FQNEAQ. The CDR3 extends over 15 amino acids. The CDR3 loop reads CASRPWTGKDQPQHF. DNA of the CDR3: TGTGCCAGCAGACCCTGGACAGGGAAAGATCAGCCCCAGCATTTT. The variable domain in full, completed from reference TRBV7-8 and TRBJ1-5, reads GAGVSQSPRYKVAKRGQDVALRCDPISGHVSLFWYQQALGQGPEFLTYFQNEAQLDKSGLPSDRFFAERPEGSVSTLKIQRTQQEDSAVYLCASRPWTGKDQPQHFGDGTRLSIL.

This clonotype was detected ten times or more. DNA for the CDR3: TGTGCCAGCAGCCCTTTGGGGGTCCCCTACTACGAGCAGTACTTC. Translated: CASSPLGVPYYEQYF. The chain recombines TRBV7-2 with TRBJ2-7; D is tentatively TRBD1 or TRBD2 (5 bases each). The CDR3 runs 15 residues. V was clipped by 5 bases and J by 3 bases, with 17 bases between them. Germline loops: CDR1 SGHTA, CDR2 FQGNSA.

This chain uses TRBV19 with TRBJ1-5; no clear D gene. This CDR3 is 15 amino acids long. V was cut by 1 base and J by 7 bases, with 14 bases left in between. Germline CDR1 and CDR2: LNHDA and SQIVND (reference sequence). CDR3 DNA: TGTGCCAGTAGTATAGGAGCCGGTTCCGGACAGCCCCAGCATTTT. Residues: CASSIGAGSGQPQHF.

CDR3 DNA sequence: TGTGCCAGCAGCTCTGCCGGGACCCCCCAGGAGGTTGCCGGGGAGCTGTTTTTT. Protein sequence: CASSSAGTPQEVAGELFF. V is TRBV7-6 and J is TRBJ2-2; D possibly uses TRBD1 or TRBD2 (5 bases each). V was cut by 4 bases and J by 6 bases, with 24 bases left in between. The CDR3 spans 18 residues. The germline V gene has CDR1 SGHVS and CDR2 FNYEAQ.

This chain connects TRBV6-1 to TRBJ2-7; 7 nucleotides match TRBD2. This CDR3 comprises 14 residues. V gave up 7 bases and J gave up 2 bases; unmatched junction bases: 8. The germline CDR1 and CDR2 sequences are MNHNS and SASEGT. The CDR3 spells CASNRLAETYEQYF. CDR3 DNA: TGTGCCAGCAACCGACTAGCTGAAACCTACGAGCAGTACTTC.

This clonotype was seen only a few times. J is TRBJ2-7 and V is TRBV25-1, with TRBD2 identical over 9 bases. Trimming took 7 bases from V and 0 from J; bases not matched to a gene: 7. CDR1 is MGHDK and CDR2 is SYGVNS in the germline V gene. The CDR3 contains 15 residues. In DNA, the CDR3 is TGTGCCAGCATGGGGCTAGCGGGATTCTCCTACGAGCAGTACTTC. It codes for CASMGLAGFSYEQYF.

The chain employs TRBV25-1 and TRBJ1-3, with 7 bases matching TRBD1. CDR1 and CDR2 (germline): MGHDK, SYGVNS. V was pared by 8 bases and J by 7 bases, with 11 bases of the junction left unmatched. The CDR3 length is 14 residues. The chain's CDR3 is CASLDPTGANTIYF. CDR3 in DNA: TGTGCCAGCTTAGATCCCACAGGGGCGAACACCATATATTTT.

This clonotype was observed once. The gene calls are TRBV2 and TRBJ1-5; 8 bases align to TRBD1. V was pared by 7 bases and J by 1 base, with 9 bases of the junction left unmatched. The CDR3 runs to 16 residues. Looked up from germline, CDR1 is SNHLY and CDR2 is FYNNEI. Here the CDR3 DNA reads TGTGCCAGCATGCAGGACAGGGACAGCAGCAATCAGCCCCAGCATTTT. Encoded protein: CASMQDRDSSNQPQHF.

This clonotype was seen ten or more times. The CDR3, as DNA: TGTGCCAGCAGCTTAGCTCCGACAGGGGAAGAGACCCAGTACTTC. It specifies CASSLAPTGEETQYF. The chain couples TRBV7-2 to TRBJ2-5, with 8 nucleotides matching TRBD1. Germline trimming cut 0 bases from V and 3 bases from J; bases unmatched to any gene: 3. Per the germline V gene, CDR1 is SGHTA and CDR2 is FQGNSA. This CDR3 has 15 amino acids.

The table lists this clonotype with many counts. The V and J genes are TRBV29-1 and TRBJ1-1; D call uncertain. The CDR3 is 11 amino acids. V lost 4 bases to trimming and J lost 4 bases, with 7 bases between them. CDR1 is SQVTM and CDR2 is ANQGSEA in the germline V gene. The CDR3 coding sequence is TGCAGCGTTGGTCCAACCACTGAAGCTTTCTTT. Its translation is CSVGPTTEAFF.

This clonotype was seen at least ten times. CDR3 nucleotide sequence: TGTGCCAGCAGTCCAGGGGGTGTGAACACTGAAGCTTTCTTT. This sequence encodes CASSPGGVNTEAFF. The gene calls are TRBV6-4 and TRBJ1-1, with 7 bases identical to TRBD1. The CDR3 extends over 14 amino acids. The germline CDR1 and CDR2 sequences are MRHNA and SNTAGT. The V gene end was trimmed by 5 bases and the J gene end by 0 bases; junction bases not matched to a gene: 3.

Note on this clonotype: No conserved phenylalanine or tryptophan is present at the end of the CDR3, so a read error is the likely explanation. The limits of the CDR3 on the DNA are not certain, so only TCRdb's listed CDR3 is given. The gene calls are TRBV6-7 and TRBJ2-1. TRBV6-7 is sorted into the ORF group, with uncertain function. 8 amino acids form the CDR3, both terminal residues included. The CDR3 loop is CASSSSSP.

V gene TRBV6-1 combines with J gene TRBJ2-7; D possibly corresponds to TRBD2 (5 bases). With 5 bases removed from V and 4 bases from J, the gap between germline ends came to 21 bases. CDR1 is MNHNS and CDR2 is SASEGT in the germline V gene. The CDR3 has 16 residues. The CDR3 is CASSSSGSPHTYEQYF. CDR3 bases: TGTGCCAGCAGTTCAAGCGGTTCACCACACACATACGAGCAGTACTTC.

This clonotype was seen at least ten times. The V call is TRBV10-1, the J call TRBJ2-7; 14 bases are shared with TRBD2. Trimming took 5 bases from V and 4 from J; bases not matched to a gene: 7. The germline CDR1 and CDR2 sequences are WNHNN and SYGVQD (reference sequence). This CDR3 has 16 residues. Written as DNA, the CDR3 is TGCGCCAGCAGTCCGGGACTAGCGGGGGCCCTATACGAGCAGTACTTC. Residues: CASSPGLAGALYEQYF.

This clonotype showed up many times. The chain combines TRBV2 with TRBJ2-7, with D maybe TRBD1 (5 bases). Germline V gene sequence: CDR1 SNHLY, CDR2 FYNNEI. The CDR3 is 13 residues long. Trimming pared 4 bases from V and 2 bases from J, leaving 9 bases between. CDR3 sequence: CASSVSGTYEQYF. CDR3 DNA: TGTGCCAGCAGTGTATCAGGGACCTACGAGCAGTACTTC.

The chain uses TRBV6-5 and TRBJ1-1; D not certain. From germline, CDR1 is MNHEY and CDR2 SVGAGI. The CDR3 sequence is 14 residues long. Trimming took off 5 bases at V and 4 bases at J, with 14 bases between the two ends. The CDR3 sequence is CASSEVQSATEAFF. DNA for the CDR3: TGTGCCAGCAGTGAAGTACAGAGCGCCACTGAAGCTTTCTTT.

Only a few counts were recorded for this clonotype. This sequence joins TRBV10-1 and TRBJ2-5, with a weak D call TRBD1 (5 bases). The length of the CDR3 is 11 residues. V was clipped by 8 bases and J by 2 bases, with 6 bases between them. In germline, CDR1 is WNHNN, CDR2 SYGVQD (reference sequence). In DNA, the CDR3 is TGCGCCAGCGACAGACAAGAGACCCAGTACTTC. Protein: CASDRQETQYF.

V usage is TRBV14 and J usage is TRBJ2-6; D uncertain. Trimming pared 0 bases from V and 0 bases from J, leaving 12 bases between. The CDR3 is 18 residues long. Germline V CDR1 and CDR2: SGHDN, FVKESK. The CDR3 DNA reads as TGTGCCAGCAGCCAAGATCTGCAGTTTGGCTCTGGGGCCAACGTCCTGACTTTC. As protein: CASSQDLQFGSGANVLTF.

J is TRBJ2-5 and V is TRBV20-1; tentatively, D is TRBD2 (5 bases). Germline assignment: CDR1 DFQATT and CDR2 SNEGSKA (reference sequence). This CDR3 comprises 12 residues. The V and J ends lost 7 bases and 4 bases respectively, with 13 bases between them. The DNA for the CDR3 is TGCAGTGTTGTCGAGGCGGGAGAGACCCAGTACTTC. This encodes CSVVEAGETQYF.

As regards this clonotype: An end of the junction does not agree with germline; a read error may underlie this. The V gene is TRBV12-3 or TRBV12-4, the J gene TRBJ2-7; the D gene could be TRBD1 or TRBD2 (5 bases each). The CDR3 has 13 residues. This CDR3 reads CASSEGSVHEHYF. The CDR3 DNA reads TGTGCCAGCAGCGAGGGGAGCGTCCACGAGCACTACTTC.

In its sample, this clonotype was seen many times. J is TRBJ2-5 and V is TRBV7-6; unclear D gene. The CDR3 length is 15 residues. V was pared by 7 bases and J by 2 bases, with 17 bases between. Germline CDR1 and CDR2: SGHVS and FNYEAQ. The CDR3 reads CASTPRSDAQETQYF. DNA of the CDR3: TGTGCCAGCACCCCCAGGTCCGATGCACAAGAGACCCAGTACTTC.

This clonotype was seen at least ten times. The gene calls are TRBV7-9 and TRBJ2-7, with D possibly being TRBD1 (6 bases). V was clipped by 5 bases and J by 6 bases, with 20 bases between them. The CDR3 is 15 amino acids. Germline loops: CDR1 SEHNR, CDR2 FQNEAQ (reference sequence). CDR3 sequence: CASSRVGARVSEQYF. The CDR3 DNA sequence: TGTGCCAGCAGCCGAGTGGGGGCGCGGGTTTCCGAGCAGTACTTC. The entire variable domain, with the rest obtained from reference TRBV7-9 and TRBJ2-7, is as follows: DTGVSQNPRHKITKRGQNVTFRCDPISEHNRLYWYRQTLGQGPEFLTYFQNEAQLEKSRLLSDRFSAERPKGSFSTLEIQRTEQGDSAMYLCASSRVGARVSEQYFGPGTRLTVT.

The rearrangement links TRBV29-1 to TRBJ2-7, with TRBD1 as a possible D gene (6 bases). The length of the CDR3 is 13 residues. From germline, CDR1 is SQVTM and CDR2 ANQGSEA. V gave up 7 bases and J gave up 6 bases, with 19 bases separating them. CDR3 DNA sequence: TGCAGCGGTCAAGACAGGCCCCCCTCCGAGCAGTACTTC. This translates into CSGQDRPPSEQYF.

The rearrangement joins TRBV7-9 to TRBJ1-2, with no clear D. V was pared by 5 bases and J by 3 bases, with 22 bases between. CDR1 is SEHNR, CDR2 FQNEAQ, per germline (reference sequence). The length of the CDR3 is 17 residues. CDR3 sequence reads: CASSVASGNLEDYGYTF. In nucleotides, the CDR3 is TGTGCCAGCAGCGTCGCTAGCGGGAACCTGGAAGACTATGGCTACACCTTC. The full variable domain, completed using reference TRBV7-9 and TRBJ1-2, is DTGVSQNPRHKITKRGQNVTFRCDPISEHNRLYWYRQTLGQGPEFLTYFQNEAQLEKSRLLSDRFSAERPKGSFSTLEIQRTEQGDSAMYLCASSVASGNLEDYGYTFGSGTRLTVV.

This clonotype was recorded a few times. The chain employs TRBV29-1 and TRBJ1-2; tentative D call: TRBD1 (6 bases). V lost 6 bases, J lost 1 base, and 15 bases lay in between. Germline CDR1 SQVTM, CDR2 ANQGSEA. The CDR3 is 14 residues long. The CDR3 is CSVQQGFSNYGYTF. The DNA for the CDR3 is TGCAGCGTGCAACAGGGATTTAGTAACTATGGCTACACCTTC.

This clonotype was seen many times. This chain uses TRBV20-1 with TRBJ2-6; the D is unclear. This CDR3 region has 16 residues. Per germline, CDR1 DFQATT and CDR2 SNEGSKA (reference sequence). V lost 3 bases to trimming and J lost 0 bases, with 12 bases between them. The CDR3 here is CSASGISDSGANVLTF. The CDR3 DNA sequence: TGCAGTGCTAGCGGCATATCAGACTCTGGGGCCAACGTCCTGACTTTC.